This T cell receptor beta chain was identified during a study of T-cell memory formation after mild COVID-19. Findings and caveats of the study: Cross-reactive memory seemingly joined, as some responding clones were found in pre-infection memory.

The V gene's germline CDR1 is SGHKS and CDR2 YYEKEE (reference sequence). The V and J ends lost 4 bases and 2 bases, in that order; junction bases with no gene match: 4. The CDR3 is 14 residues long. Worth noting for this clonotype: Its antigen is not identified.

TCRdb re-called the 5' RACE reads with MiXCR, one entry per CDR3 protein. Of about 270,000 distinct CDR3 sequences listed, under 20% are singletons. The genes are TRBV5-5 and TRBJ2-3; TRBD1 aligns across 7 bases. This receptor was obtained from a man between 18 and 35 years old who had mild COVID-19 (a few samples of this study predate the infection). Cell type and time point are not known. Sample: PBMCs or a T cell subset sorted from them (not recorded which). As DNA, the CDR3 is TGTGCCAGCAGCACGGGACAGCACACAGATACGCAGTATTTT. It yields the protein CASSTGQHTDTQYF. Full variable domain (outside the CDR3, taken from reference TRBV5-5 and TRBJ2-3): DAGVTQSPTHLIKTRGQQVTLRCSPISGHKSVSWYQQVLGQGPQFIFQYYEKEERGRGNFPDRFSARQFPNYSSELNVNALLLGDSALYLCASSTGQHTDTQYFGPGTRLTVL.